The present entry profiles one T cell receptor beta chain with its context. Generated by immunoSEQ multiplex PCR, the TCRdb table keeps only in-frame clones and is missing some. The data hold some 97,000 clones, with around 84% observed a single time. Germline lookup yields CDR1 LNHDA and CDR2 SQIVND (reference sequence). V dropped 3 bases and J dropped 5 bases, with 5 bases sitting between them. CDR3 length equals 12 residues. The source of the sample is a study of radiation and T cells in renal cell carcinoma. Sample time point: blood 4 weeks post-SBRT, at nephrectomy. Described treatment: 15 Gy SBRT to primary tumor, nephrectomy 4 weeks later.

The clonotype was recovered from a man in his sixties with renal cell carcinoma. This chain uses TRBV19 with TRBJ2-1; D not certain. Sequences were derived from blood, sampled from a patient whose treatment included radiotherapy and nephrectomy. The CDR3 loop is CASSMEHNEQFF. CDR3 coding DNA: TGTGCCAGTAGTATGGAACACAATGAGCAGTTCTTC.